The clone carrying this TCR beta chain was observed many times. The data are from a study of regulatory T cells in long-lasting Graves disease. Time point in this sample: persistent/refractory GD, antithyroid drugs over 5 years with positive TRAb. Following extraction of RNA from PBMCs, that RNA was used to make the TCR library. CDR3 length: 15 amino acids. V shed 6 bases and J shed 6 bases, with 21 bases lying between them. Germline assignment: CDR1 SNHLY and CDR2 FYNNEI. iRepertoire HTBI primers and Arm-PCR of CDR3 regions built TCR beta libraries. A single record per CDR3 protein comes from TCRdb applying MiXCR to the multiplex PCR reads. The sample yields approximately 440,000 distinct CDR3 sequences, less than 25% seen once.

The TCR sequence derives from a female donor with Graves disease. This chain joins TRBV2 and TRBJ2-7, with D maybe TRBD1 (5 bases). The input for sequencing was peripheral blood mononuclear cells (PBMCs), taken when the disease was refractory, from a patient treated with antithyroid drugs. For the CDR3, the DNA is TGTGCCAGCAGATCACGACCTGGTAGGGGTTCCGAGCAGTACTTC. It encodes CASRSRPGRGSEQYF.